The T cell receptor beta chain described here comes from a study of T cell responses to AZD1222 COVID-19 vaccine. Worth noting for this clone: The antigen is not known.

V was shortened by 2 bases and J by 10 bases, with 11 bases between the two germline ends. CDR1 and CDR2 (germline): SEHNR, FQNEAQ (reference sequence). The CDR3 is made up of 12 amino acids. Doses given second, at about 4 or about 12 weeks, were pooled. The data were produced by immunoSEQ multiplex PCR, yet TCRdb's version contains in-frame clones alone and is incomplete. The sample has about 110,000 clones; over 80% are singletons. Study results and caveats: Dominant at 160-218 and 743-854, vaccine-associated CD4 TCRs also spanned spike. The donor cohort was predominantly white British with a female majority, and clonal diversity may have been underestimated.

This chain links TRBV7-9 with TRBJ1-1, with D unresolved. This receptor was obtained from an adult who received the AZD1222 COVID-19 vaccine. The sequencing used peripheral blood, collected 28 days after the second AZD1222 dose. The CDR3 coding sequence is TGTGCCAGCAGCTTAAAAGCGTCTCCAGCTTTCTTT. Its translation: CASSLKASPAFF.